Below are 25 T cell receptor beta chains sequenced from a single sample in a study of T cell responses to AZD1222 COVID-19 vaccine. Generated by immunoSEQ multiplex PCR, the TCRdb table keeps only in-frame clones and is missing some. The sample records 170,000 or so clones, approximately 95% being singletons. The sample was peripheral blood, taken 28 days after the second dose of the MenACWY control vaccine. Source of these receptors: an adult who received the MenACWY meningococcal vaccine as a control.

The V gene is TRBV9, the J gene TRBJ1-3; D is unresolved. Trimming shortened V by 2 bases and J by 0 bases, and 6 bases separated the two germline ends. The CDR3 loop spans 14 amino acids. Germline V CDR1 and CDR2: SGDLS, YYNGEE. The CDR3 coding sequence is TGTGCCAGCAGCGTTGGTCCCTCTGGAAACACCATATATTTT. Translation gives CASSVGPSGNTIYF. The variable domain in full, completed from reference TRBV9 and TRBJ1-3, reads DSGVTQTPKHLITATGQRVTLRCSPRSGDLSVYWYQQSLDQGLQFLIQYYNGEERAKGNILERFSAQQFPDLHSELNLSSLELGDSALYFCASSVGPSGNTIYFGEGSWLTVV.

The rearrangement links TRBV18 to TRBJ1-4; D is possibly TRBD1 (5 bases). Looked up from germline, CDR1 is KGHSH and CDR2 is LQKENI. The ends were cut back, 1 base at V and 4 bases at J, with 7 bases in the middle. The CDR3 totals 14 residues. The CDR3: CASSPQGINEKLFF. The CDR3 DNA reads TGTGCCAGCTCACCACAGGGGATTAATGAAAAACTGTTTTTT.

The genes are TRBV4-1 and TRBJ2-3; D remains unclear. The CDR3 runs to 15 residues. The V end was cut by 4 bases, the J end by 2 bases, with 13 bases between. The V gene's germline CDR1 is MGHRA and CDR2 YSYEKL. CDR3 sequence reads: CASSLTGLPTDTQYF. In DNA, the CDR3 is TGCGCCAGCAGCCTCACCGGCCTCCCCACAGATACGCAGTATTTT.

The rearrangement joins TRBV19 to TRBJ2-1; the match to TRBD2 covers 13 bases. This CDR3 comprises 15 residues. Trimming took 5 bases from V and 9 from J; bases not matched to a gene: 7. Germline CDR1 LNHDA, CDR2 SQIVND (reference sequence). The CDR3 loop reads CASSSTSGGSREQFF. CDR3 DNA sequence: TGTGCCAGTAGTTCGACTAGCGGGGGGTCCCGTGAGCAGTTCTTC.

This clone is a singleton in its sample. The CDR3 DNA reads TGTGCCAGCAGCGTTAGGGGTAGCTCTGGAAACACCATATATTTT. Translated, it gives CASSVRGSSGNTIYF. J is TRBJ1-3 and V is TRBV9, with D possibly matching TRBD1 (5 bases). This CDR3 comprises 15 residues. Trimming stripped 2 bases from V and 0 bases from J, with 9 bases between. Germline V gives CDR1 SGDLS, CDR2 YYNGEE.

The chain combines TRBV12-3 or TRBV12-4 with TRBJ1-6; D is unresolved. V lost 4 bases, J lost 7 bases, and 8 bases lay in between. The CDR3 has 13 amino acids. Here the CDR3 DNA reads TGTGCCAGCAGTTCGGCAAAAAATTCACCCCTCCACTTT. Translated: CASSSAKNSPLHF.

This chain joins TRBV7-2 and TRBJ2-2; D gene ambiguous. V lost 4 bases and J 4 bases, leaving 13 bases between the germline ends. This CDR3 comprises 15 residues. Germline V CDR1 and CDR2: SGHTA, FQGNSA. The CDR3 protein is CASSSNVMGTGELFF. CDR3 nucleotide sequence: TGTGCCAGCAGCTCCAACGTAATGGGCACCGGGGAGCTGTTTTTT.

V and J are TRBV4-1 and TRBJ2-7; 8 bases match TRBD2. This CDR3 spans 14 amino acids. Germline V gene sequence: CDR1 MGHRA, CDR2 YSYEKL. CDR3 DNA sequence: TGCCCCCCCAGCCACCGGGGGGGTACCTACGAGCAGTACTTC. Protein: CPPSHRGGTYEQYF.

The chain carries TRBV6-1 and TRBJ1-1; a possible D gene is TRBD1 (5 bases). The ends were cut back, 0 bases at V and 11 bases at J, with 13 bases in the middle. Germline CDR1 MNHNS, CDR2 SASEGT. There are 13 residues in the CDR3. The CDR3 nucleotides are TGTGCCAGCAGTGAAGCGCTGGGCAGGGAGGCTTTCTTT. Its translation is CASSEALGREAFF.

The rearrangement joins TRBV5-1 to TRBJ2-7, with D possibly TRBD1 on 5 matching bases. The CDR3 runs to 13 residues. The V end was cut by 4 bases, the J end by 3 bases, with 11 bases between. The V gene's germline CDR1 is SGHRS and CDR2 YFSETQ. DNA for the CDR3: TGCGCCAGCAGCCCCGGACATCTCTACGAGCAGTACTTC. Translated: CASSPGHLYEQYF.

The gene calls are TRBV7-9 and TRBJ1-4; no firm D call. Germline CDR1 is SEHNR and CDR2 is FQNEAQ (reference sequence). The CDR3 runs to 14 residues. The V end lost 3 bases, the J end lost 4 bases, and 9 bases lay between the germline ends. The CDR3 is CASSLAALNEKLFF. The CDR3 nucleotides read TGTGCCAGCAGCTTGGCTGCTCTTAATGAAAAACTGTTTTTT.

The chain employs TRBV18 and TRBJ1-1, with D possibly matching TRBD1 (6 bases). The germline gives CDR1 KGHSH, CDR2 LQKENI. There are 18 residues in the CDR3. Trimming removed 3 bases from V and 0 bases from J, with 20 bases in between. The CDR3 bases are TGTGCCAGCTCACCCATAAGGAGCGTCGGGGGCTTGAACACTGAAGCTTTCTTT. Its protein product is CASSPIRSVGGLNTEAFF.

The chain employs TRBV30 and TRBJ2-7, with D maybe TRBD1 (6 bases). The CDR3 runs 14 residues. Trimming stripped 2 bases from V and 0 bases from J, with 11 bases between. The V gene's germline CDR1 is GTSNPN and CDR2 SVGIG (reference sequence). CDR3 protein: CAWSLTGHSYEQYF. The CDR3 DNA is TGTGCCTGGAGTCTGACAGGACACTCCTACGAGCAGTACTTC.

This chain uses TRBV4-3 with TRBJ2-3, with D unresolved. CDR1 is LGHNA, CDR2 YSLEER, per germline. V was shortened by 0 bases and J by 1 base, with 5 bases between the two germline ends. This CDR3 is 14 amino acids long. The CDR3 DNA reads TGCGCCAGCAGCCAAGATCGGGGCACAGATACGCAGTATTTT. Its protein product is CASSQDRGTDTQYF.

This chain connects TRBV30 to TRBJ1-2; TRBD1 matches 7 bases. The CDR3 spans 15 residues. With 2 bases clipped from V and 2 bases from J, the junction kept 8 bases outside the gene matches. Germline CDR1 GTSNPN, CDR2 SVGIG (reference sequence). The CDR3 loop is CAWSNRGMVNYGYTF. In nucleotides, the CDR3 is TGTGCCTGGAGTAACAGGGGAATGGTCAACTATGGCTACACCTTC. The whole variable domain, remainder taken from reference TRBV30 and TRBJ1-2, is SQTIHQWPATLVQPVGSPLSLECTVEGTSNPNLYWYRQAAGRGLQLLFYSVGIGQISSEVPQNLSASRPQDRQFILSSKKLLLSDSGFYLCAWSNRGMVNYGYTFGSGTRLTVV.

The chain links TRBV6-5 to TRBJ1-1; 7 positions match TRBD1. After removal of 5 bases from V and 6 bases from J, the junction contained 6 bases not matched to a gene. The germline gives CDR1 MNHEY, CDR2 SVGAGI. The CDR3 has 13 amino acids. CDR3 DNA: TGTGCCAGCAGTCCACAGGGGAGGGCTGAAGCTTTCTTT. This encodes CASSPQGRAEAFF.

V is TRBV12-3 or TRBV12-4 and J is TRBJ2-5, with unresolved D. CDR3 size: 11 residues. Trimming stripped 7 bases from V and 5 bases from J, with 8 bases between. CDR3 residues: CASTLGETQYF. The CDR3 coding sequence is TGTGCCAGCACCCTGGGGGAGACCCAGTACTTC.

Here the CDR3 DNA reads TGTGCCTGGAAGTGGGAGGACGGCTCTGGGGCCAACGTCCTGACTTTC. Translation gives CAWKWEDGSGANVLTF. The chain employs TRBV30 and TRBJ2-6; TRBD2 might be the D (6 bases). Germline CDR1 is GTSNPN and CDR2 is SVGIG (reference sequence). V lost 4 bases and J lost 0, with 13 bases in between. The CDR3 length is 16 residues.

This clone came up once. The rearrangement joins TRBV5-5 to TRBJ2-3; either TRBD1 or TRBD2 may supply D (6 bases each). This CDR3 comprises 16 residues. CDR1 is SGHKS, CDR2 YYEKEE, per germline (reference sequence). V was cut by 0 bases and J by 0 bases, with 11 bases left in between. The chain's CDR3 is CASSLEGGTSTDTQYF. The CDR3 nucleotides read TGTGCCAGCAGCTTGGAGGGGGGAACTAGCACAGATACGCAGTATTTT.

The genes are TRBV5-8 and TRBJ1-4, with D perhaps matching TRBD1 (6 bases). There are 15 residues in the CDR3. V was trimmed by 3 bases and J by 2 bases, leaving 11 bases between them. Germline-derived CDR1 and CDR2 are SGHTS and YDEGEE. The CDR3 DNA sequence: TGTGCCAGCAGCTCCGCACAGGGTACTAATGAAAAACTGTTTTTT. This gives the protein CASSSAQGTNEKLFF. The full variable domain, its missing parts supplied by reference TRBV5-8 and TRBJ1-4, is EAGVTQSPTHLIKTRGQQATLRCSPISGHTSVYWYQQALGLGLQFLLWYDEGEERNRGNFPPRFSGRQFPNYSSELNVNALELEDSALYLCASSSAQGTNEKLFFGSGTQLSVL.

The chain combines TRBV30 with TRBJ1-2; a weak D match, TRBD1 (5 bases). Between the trimmed V and J ends, which lost 2 bases and 4 bases, there was a span of 17 bases. The CDR3 consists of 15 residues. The germline CDR1 and CDR2 sequences are GTSNPN and SVGIG (reference sequence). The CDR3 spells CAWSSGPQLPYGYTF. The CDR3 nucleotides are TGTGCCTGGAGTTCGGGACCGCAACTACCCTATGGCTACACCTTC. Based on the CDR3 plus reference TRBV30 and TRBJ1-2, the full variable domain is SQTIHQWPATLVQPVGSPLSLECTVEGTSNPNLYWYRQAAGRGLQLLFYSVGIGQISSEVPQNLSASRPQDRQFILSSKKLLLSDSGFYLCAWSSGPQLPYGYTFGSGTRLTVV.

The rearrangement links TRBV5-8 to TRBJ1-6; D remains ambiguous. CDR1 is SGHTS, CDR2 YDEGEE, per germline. V was cut by 1 base and J by 14 bases, with 10 bases left in between. The CDR3 length is 12 residues. CDR3 loop: CASSLYNTALHF. CDR3 DNA sequence: TGTGCCAGCAGCTTGTACAATACGGCCCTCCACTTT.

The rearrangement links TRBV18 to TRBJ2-3; D is perhaps TRBD1 (5 bases). CDR3 length: 13 residues. CDR1 and CDR2 (germline): KGHSH, LQKENI. Trimming took off 3 bases at V and 6 bases at J, with 10 bases between the two ends. In DNA, the CDR3 is TGTGCCAGCTCACCGGCGAACAGGGATACGCAGTATTTT. Translated, it gives CASSPANRDTQYF.

This chain uses TRBV7-2 with TRBJ1-4; D remains unclear. The V gene's germline CDR1 is SGHTA and CDR2 FQGNSA. The CDR3 is made up of 15 amino acids. Trimming took 0 bases from V and 2 from J, leaving 7 bases between them. The CDR3 region is CASSLAPATNEKLFF. The CDR3 DNA sequence: TGTGCCAGCAGCTTAGCGCCTGCCACTAATGAAAAACTGTTTTTT.

The V and J genes are TRBV27 and TRBJ1-4; a possible D gene is TRBD1 (5 bases). From germline, CDR1 is MNHEY and CDR2 SMNVEV (reference sequence). Deletions cut 9 bases from V and 0 bases from J, with 14 bases between. This CDR3 region has 15 residues. CDR3 residues: CASARGSTTNEKLFF. The DNA for the CDR3 is TGTGCCAGTGCCCGGGGGTCAACAACTAATGAAAAACTGTTTTTT.